The 8 T cell receptor beta chains below come from one sample, sequenced in a study of T-cell reconstitution after alpha-beta-depleted transplantation in children (dated by TCRdb to 2016 to 2017). Library generation was performed with PCR. Sequencing used an Illumina HiSeq 2500. TCR library preparation used molecular barcoding, with unique molecular identifiers applied to normalize quantification of the TCRbeta repertoire. Clones were called with MiXCR by TCRdb after fastp trimmed the public reads at Q25, and only in-frame beta chains were retained. Under each unique CDR3 protein, matching rows form one entry showing the most common genes and DNA. This sample holds a few hundred thousand distinct CDR3 sequences; around 15% were observed only once. The ten largest account for around 28% of the sample. Reading the label with the study, this specimen's treatment or condition is: allogeneic hematopoietic cell transplantation with graft depleted of TCRalphabeta T cells and CD19 B cells.

The specimen comprised PBMCs, mostly from graft donor cells, sampled 360 days after TCRalphabeta/CD19-depleted stem cell transplant. These receptor sequences come from a boy less than two years old who had a stem cell transplant for Wiskott-Aldrich syndrome, so the T cells may come from the graft donor.

This clonotype has only a few counts. The V call is TRBV13, the J call TRBJ2-2; TRBD1 matches 7 bases. Germline CDR1 PRHDT, CDR2 FYEKMQ (reference sequence). V lost 5 bases, J lost 3 bases, and 6 bases stayed unmatched. The CDR3 loop spans 15 amino acids. CDR3 amino acids: CASSLLTGDTGELFF. The DNA of the CDR3 is TGTGCCAGCAGCCTACTAACAGGGGACACCGGGGAGCTGTTTTTT.

This chain links TRBV18 with TRBJ2-2; D is ambiguous. V was shortened by 2 bases and J by 2 bases, with 18 bases between the two germline ends. The CDR3 is 18 amino acids. Looked up from germline, CDR1 is KGHSH and CDR2 is LQKENI. The chain's CDR3 is CASSPSRGSLINTGELFF. The CDR3 region has the DNA TGTGCCAGCTCACCATCGCGAGGTTCCTTAATTAACACCGGGGAGCTGTTTTTT.

The chain couples TRBV28 to TRBJ2-1; D possibly uses TRBD1 or TRBD2 (5 bases each). The CDR3 loop spans 13 amino acids. Germline assignment: CDR1 MDHEN and CDR2 SYDVKM. V gave up 1 base and J gave up 10 bases, with 11 bases separating them. CDR3 protein: CASSLLGDREQFF. The CDR3 DNA reads as TGTGCCAGCAGTTTATTGGGGGATAGGGAGCAGTTCTTC.

This clonotype was seen a handful of times. The chain joins TRBV5-1 to TRBJ2-1; tentative D call: TRBD1 (6 bases). This CDR3 is 14 amino acids long. Trimming removed 10 bases from V and 5 bases from J, with 19 bases in between. Per the germline V gene, CDR1 is SGHRS and CDR2 is YFSETQ. As DNA, the CDR3 is TGCGCCGGCTCAACAGGGATTCCAAACAATGAGCAGTTCTTC. Amino acids: CAGSTGIPNNEQFF.

The V call is TRBV5-1, the J call TRBJ1-1; D possibly corresponds to TRBD1 (5 bases). Germline-derived CDR1 and CDR2 are SGHRS and YFSETQ. V was shortened by 5 bases and J by 5 bases, with 16 bases between the two germline ends. This CDR3 has 14 amino acids. The CDR3 sequence is CASRAGTGGTEAFF. In nucleotides, the CDR3 is TGCGCCAGCAGAGCAGGGACGGGAGGTACTGAAGCTTTCTTT. Full variable domain (outside the CDR3, taken from reference TRBV5-1 and TRBJ1-1): KAGVTQTPRYLIKTRGQQVTLSCSPISGHRSVSWYQQTPGQGLQFLFEYFSETQRNKGNFPGRFSGRQFSNSRSEMNVSTLELGDSALYLCASRAGTGGTEAFFGQGTRLTVV.

This clonotype came up a few times. This rearrangement joins TRBV11-1 to TRBJ2-2; D remains ambiguous. This CDR3 is built from 13 residues. Deletions cut 5 bases from V and 3 bases from J, with 7 bases between. CDR1 and CDR2 (germline): SGHAT, FQDESV (reference sequence). CDR3 amino acids: CASSHQYTGELFF. CDR3 nucleotide sequence: TGTGCCAGCAGCCACCAATACACCGGGGAGCTGTTTTTT.

This chain links TRBV12-3 or TRBV12-4 with TRBJ2-1; the match to TRBD2 covers 13 bases. This CDR3 has 16 amino acids. Trimming at V came to 4 bases and at J to 8 bases, leaving 8 bases not matched to a gene. The CDR3 region is CASSWSRTSGRHEQFF. The DNA of the CDR3 is TGTGCCAGCAGTTGGTCGAGGACTAGCGGGAGACATGAGCAGTTCTTC.

This clonotype appeared a few times. This chain links TRBV5-1 with TRBJ2-7, with TRBD1 matching 10 bases. The V gene end was trimmed by 3 bases and the J gene end by 4 bases; junction bases not matched to a gene: 7. In germline, CDR1 is SGHRS, CDR2 YFSETQ. The CDR3 runs to 15 residues. The CDR3 loop is CASSSSGTGVYEQYF. In nucleotides, the CDR3 is TGCGCCAGCAGCTCCTCCGGGACAGGGGTTTACGAGCAGTACTTC. The entire variable domain, with the rest obtained from reference TRBV5-1 and TRBJ2-7, is as follows: KAGVTQTPRYLIKTRGQQVTLSCSPISGHRSVSWYQQTPGQGLQFLFEYFSETQRNKGNFPGRFSGRQFSNSRSEMNVSTLELGDSALYLCASSSSGTGVYEQYFGPGTRLTVT.